One sample yielded the 6 T cell receptor beta chains listed below, sequenced in a study of radiation and T cells in renal cell carcinoma. Sequencing used immunoSEQ multiplex PCR; TCRdb keeps in-frame clones, though not all of them. The profile shows approximately 150,000 clones, about 88% of them singletons. Time point indicated: baseline pretreatment blood. Treatment noted: 15 Gy SBRT to primary tumor, nephrectomy 4 weeks later. The sample was blood, taken from a patient whose treatment included radiotherapy and nephrectomy. The receptors here all came from a woman in her 70s with renal cell carcinoma.

The chain recombines TRBV7-9 with TRBJ2-3; D gene ambiguous. CDR1 is SEHNR and CDR2 is FQNEAQ in the germline V gene (reference sequence). Trimming took 7 bases from V and 5 from J, leaving 7 bases between them. The CDR3 is made up of 11 amino acids. CDR3 coding DNA: TGTGCCAGCACCCCTAAAGATACGCAGTATTTT. It yields the protein CASTPKDTQYF.

This chain links TRBV7-8 with TRBJ1-1; D remains ambiguous. V gave up 1 base and J gave up 4 bases, with 7 bases separating them. The V gene's germline CDR1 is SGHVS and CDR2 FQNEAQ. The CDR3 has 13 amino acids. The CDR3 loop is CASSLDVVTEAFF. CDR3 nucleotides: TGTGCCAGCAGCTTAGACGTGGTCACTGAAGCTTTCTTT.

This clone was recorded a few times. The chain uses TRBV2 and TRBJ1-6; a possible D gene is TRBD1 (5 bases). CDR1 is SNHLY and CDR2 is FYNNEI in the germline V gene. This CDR3 region has 15 residues. The ends were cut back, 0 bases at V and 9 bases at J, with 12 bases in the middle. In DNA, the CDR3 is TGTGCCAGCAGTGAAGCCCAGCAGGGACGTTCACCCCTCCACTTT. This codes for CASSEAQQGRSPLHF.

This chain links TRBV9 with TRBJ1-4; D may be TRBD1 (5 bases). The germline V and J ends were trimmed by 5 bases and 1 base, with 18 bases remaining between them. The CDR3 has 17 residues. Per the germline V gene, CDR1 is SGDLS and CDR2 is YYNGEE. CDR3 sequence (DNA): TGTGCCAGCAGTGGGGGAAGAATGGCGGTAACTAATGAAAAACTGTTTTTT. It specifies CASSGGRMAVTNEKLFF. The entire variable domain, with the rest obtained from reference TRBV9 and TRBJ1-4, is as follows: DSGVTQTPKHLITATGQRVTLRCSPRSGDLSVYWYQQSLDQGLQFLIQYYNGEERAKGNILERFSAQQFPDLHSELNLSSLELGDSALYFCASSGGRMAVTNEKLFFGSGTQLSVL.

The gene calls are TRBV4-3 and TRBJ1-3; TRBD1 agrees at 7 bases. Germline assignment: CDR1 LGHNA and CDR2 YSLEER. Trimming removed 0 bases from V and 2 bases from J; junction bases left unmatched: 10. This CDR3 is built from 18 residues. CDR3 sequence reads: CASSQELGDRVPGNTIYF. The CDR3 bases are TGCGCCAGCAGCCAAGAGTTGGGAGACAGGGTGCCTGGAAACACCATATATTTT.

The chain has TRBV7-8 and TRBJ1-1; a weak D match, TRBD1 (6 bases). Germline values: CDR1 SGHVS, CDR2 FQNEAQ. Deletions cut 3 bases from V and 2 bases from J, with 16 bases between. This CDR3 comprises 16 residues. In nucleotides, the CDR3 is TGTGCCAGCAGCTTGCCCACAGGGACGGTTAACACTGAAGCTTTCTTT. The encoded protein is CASSLPTGTVNTEAFF.